This T cell receptor (beta chain) was documented in a study of CD8 T cells in ankylosing spondylitis (dated by TCRdb to about 2017). Context from the whole study: To find TCR variants linked to disease, the study profiled T cell receptor beta repertoires in ankylosing spondylitis patients and healthy donors. Peripheral blood was sampled, and synovial fluid was additionally collected from ankylosing spondylitis patients. The full study cohort comprised 25 ankylosing spondylitis patients and 85 to 120 healthy donors. The research as a whole found: A TCR beta motif made up of eight highly homologous amino acid variants appeared to be characteristic of blood from ankylosing spondylitis patients. According to the report, matched synovial fluid samples from ankylosing spondylitis patients were significantly enriched for the disease-linked clones. In peripheral blood, the disease-linked clones were found at relatively low frequencies and had a CD8+ phenotype. Some motif variants were previously reported in synovial fluid and blood of reactive arthritis patients, suggesting common disease-initiation mechanisms.

This clonotype was detected a few times. No antigen is known for it. Per-nucleotide qualities are absent, and no much larger clonotype sits a single base away. Sequenced using an Illumina HiSeq 2500. TCR beta libraries were prepared by quantitative 5'-RACE with molecular barcodes. As for the authors' bioinformatics: To identify disease-linked TCR variants, a new computational method was used, one built on a probabilistic model of VDJ rearrangement. In-frame beta chains were kept once TCRdb had trimmed the public reads at Q25 with fastp and called clones with MiXCR. Under each unique CDR3 protein, matching rows form one entry showing the most common genes and DNA. For this entry, the V and J calls and clone size follow TCRdb and not the study's own pipeline. In all, the sample holds about 260,000 distinct CDR3 sequences, and roughly 20% of those were seen once. 7.8% of the sample is in the top ten clones.

V ends up 4 bases short and J 7 bases short, with an unmatched junction base count of 5. Looking up the germline V gene yields CDR1 SGHRS and CDR2 YFSETQ. The CDR3 starts with the cysteine, ends with the phenylalanine, and has 15 residues. Of the read, only the CDR3 DNA is kept; its 45 bases are in frame from base 1. The receptor was derived from a male donor with ankylosing spondylitis or in good health (not recorded which). Sequencing input: blood, either unsorted or a sorted T cell fraction (not recorded which). The chain was built from TRBV5-1 and TRBJ2-1, and TRBD2 aligns with 13 junction nucleotides. The DNA reads TGCGCCAGCAGCCTTGGGACTAGCGGGGTGAATGAGCAGTTCTTC. The resulting protein is CASSLGTSGVNEQFF.